A selection of T cell receptor beta chains follows, all from one sample in a study of blood T cells in healthy people across ages. In TCRdb, the 5' RACE reads were re-called with MiXCR into one record per CDR3 protein. The sample holds 1,500,000 or so distinct CDR3 sequences, approximately 43% seen once. The specimen sequenced was blood. These receptors were taken from a woman under 30 in good health. Each CDR3 is given with its conserved first and last residue. D genes are given only for firm matches. Rows give clone size only sometimes, using once, few, many, or a class for an expanded clone.

V	J	D	size	DNA	CDR3
TRBV3-1	TRBJ2-1	.	.	TGTGCCAGCAGCCAGTTGGGACGCCTCCCCGGGCAGTTCTTC	CASSQLGRLPGQFF
TRBV6-2/TRBV6-3	TRBJ2-6	.	.	TGTGCCAGTTCCAATGTGGAGGCTGGGGCCAACGTCCTGACTTTC	CASSNVEAGANVLTF
TRBV7-2	TRBJ2-7	.	.	TGTGCCAGCAGCTTAGTCTCCGCAGATTCCTACGAGCAGTACTTC	CASSLVSADSYEQYF
TRBV5-1	TRBJ1-1	.	.	TGCGCCAGCAGCTTGGCCGAAGGGTGGGACACTGAAGCTTTCTTT	CASSLAEGWDTEAFF
TRBV20-1	TRBJ1-1	TRBD1	.	TGCGGTGCCAGACAGGGGCGAGACACTGAAGCTTTCTTT	CGARQGRDTEAFF
TRBV6-2/TRBV6-3	TRBJ2-3	.	.	TGTGCCAGCAGTTACGAGGAAGGCCAGGTTAGGGATACGCAGTATTTT	CASSYEEGQVRDTQYF
TRBV2	TRBJ2-1	TRBD2	few	TGTGCCAGCAAGGGACTAGCGAATGAGAATGAGCAGTTCTTC	CASKGLANENEQFF
TRBV6-5	TRBJ2-7	.	.	TGTGCCAGCAGACAGAGGTCCCGGGAGCAGTACTTC	CASRQRSREQYF
TRBV6-2/TRBV6-3	TRBJ1-2	TRBD1	.	TGTGCCAGCAGCGTCGACAGGGTGGCGAACACCTTC	CASSVDRVANTF
TRBV20-1	TRBJ2-7	TRBD2	.	TGCAGTGCGGCGGGGGGTGGTTCCTACGAGCAGTACTTC	CSAAGGGSYEQYF
TRBV11-2	TRBJ2-1	TRBD2	.	TGTGCCAGCAGCTTAAATTTGGGGGAGGGCTACAATGAGCAGTTCTTC	CASSLNLGEGYNEQFF